This passage covers 19 T cell receptor beta chains from one sample sequenced in a study of somatic mutations in cytotoxic T cells in rheumatoid arthritis. The protocol was immunoSEQ multiplex PCR, while the TCRdb copy is restricted to in-frame clones and leaves out a portion. Among 20,000 or so clones listed, roughly 72% were seen once. Sample: CD8+ T cells sorted from blood. Receptors originate from a man aged 55 to 70 in good health.

The table lists this clone with a few counts. This chain links TRBV5-1 with TRBJ2-7, with 9 bases aligning to TRBD1. This CDR3 comprises 13 residues. Germline CDR1 and CDR2: SGHRS and YFSETQ. V was pared by 0 bases and J by 10 bases, with 5 bases of the junction left unmatched. The CDR3 bases are TGCGCCAGCAGCTTGGCCGGGGACAGGGCCCAGTACTTC. Encoded protein: CASSLAGDRAQYF.

The chain recombines TRBV10-3 with TRBJ2-1, with no clear D. CDR1 is ENHRY and CDR2 is SYGVKD in the germline V gene. V was clipped by 5 bases and J by 6 bases, with 8 bases between them. The CDR3 is made up of 12 amino acids. The CDR3 reads CAISRPSNEQFF. CDR3 DNA sequence: TGTGCCATCAGTCGCCCCAGCAATGAGCAGTTCTTC.

This chain uses TRBV6-1 with TRBJ1-1; D gene unclear. Trimming pared 11 bases from V and 1 base from J, leaving 11 bases between. The CDR3 is 12 amino acids. Germline CDR1 reads MNHNS; CDR2 reads SASEGT. DNA of the CDR3: TGTGCCGCGGGAGGACCGAACACTGAAGCTTTCTTT. Residues: CAAGGPNTEAFF.

V usage is TRBV5-3 and J usage is TRBJ2-1, with TRBD2 matching 8 bases. TRBV5-3 has ORF status, its function being uncertain. CDR3 size: 15 residues. J lost 2 bases, V lost 4 bases, and 5 bases had no gene match. CDR3 region: CARSDTSGTYNEQFF. In DNA form, the CDR3 reads TGTGCCAGAAGCGATACTAGCGGAACCTACAATGAGCAGTTCTTC.

About this clone: The sample contains more than one DNA sequence encoding this CDR3. The genes are TRBV7-9 and TRBJ2-5; 13 nucleotides line up with TRBD2. Germline loops: CDR1 SEHNR, CDR2 FQNEAQ (reference sequence). The CDR3 loop spans 17 amino acids. V trimming: 1 base; J trimming: 1 base; junction bases outside the gene matches: 3. In DNA form, the CDR3 reads TGTGCCAGCAGCTTAGGGACTAGCGGGAGACCCCAAGAGACCCAGTACTTC. Residues: CASSLGTSGRPQETQYF.

The chain has TRBV5-4 and TRBJ2-1; 8 bases line up with TRBD1. Trimming removed 2 bases from V and 3 bases from J; junction bases left unmatched: 1. Germline V gene lookup returns CDR1 SGHNT and CDR2 YYREEE (reference sequence). This CDR3 spans 14 amino acids. The CDR3 here is CASSFRGLYNEQFF. As DNA, the CDR3 is TGTGCCAGCAGCTTCAGGGGGCTCTACAATGAGCAGTTCTTC.

The chain recombines TRBV27 with TRBJ1-5; D gene uncertain. V gave up 4 bases and J gave up 0 bases, with 4 bases separating them. This CDR3 region has 13 residues. Germline CDR1 and CDR2: MNHEY and SMNVEV (reference sequence). CDR3 loop: CASSYYSNQPQHF. The CDR3, as DNA: TGTGCCAGCAGTTATTATAGCAATCAGCCCCAGCATTTT.

The chain links TRBV7-9 to TRBJ2-1; perhaps TRBD2 as D (6 bases). Germline V gene data show CDR1 as SEHNR and CDR2 as FQNEAQ (reference sequence). CDR3 length: 13 amino acids. V was trimmed by 8 bases and J by 0 bases, leaving 8 bases between them. CDR3 nucleotides: TGTGCCAGCGGGAGGACCTCCTACAATGAGCAGTTCTTC. The encoded protein is CASGRTSYNEQFF.

The chain combines TRBV19 with TRBJ2-7, with a possible D match to TRBD2 (5 bases). CDR3 length: 13 residues. V gave up 5 bases and J gave up 3 bases, with 11 bases separating them. Per the germline V gene, CDR1 is LNHDA and CDR2 is SQIVND (reference sequence). The chain's CDR3 is CASSAGLHYEQYF. The CDR3 DNA follows: TGTGCCAGTAGTGCGGGCCTACACTACGAGCAGTACTTC.

The chain couples TRBV19 to TRBJ1-5; D uncertain. Germline loops: CDR1 LNHDA, CDR2 SQIVND (reference sequence). The CDR3 totals 16 residues. V was shortened by 2 bases and J by 3 bases, with 14 bases between the two germline ends. The CDR3 coding sequence is TGTGCCAGTAGTATATGGTCCAGAGGATACAATCAGCCCCAGCATTTT. Protein product: CASSIWSRGYNQPQHF. Supplemented by reference TRBV19 and TRBJ1-5, the full variable domain reads DGGITQSPKYLFRKEGQNVTLSCEQNLNHDAMYWYRQDPGQGLRLIYYSQIVNDFQKGDIAEGYSVSREKKESFPLTVTSAQKNPTAFYLCASSIWSRGYNQPQHFGDGTRLSIL.

This clone has just a few counts. The V gene is TRBV7-8, the J gene TRBJ2-1; TRBD1 matches 7 bases. The CDR3 spans 14 residues. Trimming removed 4 bases from V and 2 bases from J; junction bases left unmatched: 2. Per germline, CDR1 SGHVS and CDR2 FQNEAQ. The CDR3 region is CASSSGQAYNEQFF. In DNA, the CDR3 is TGTGCCAGCAGCTCCGGACAGGCCTACAATGAGCAGTTCTTC.

The chain couples TRBV11-3 to TRBJ2-3, with a weak D call TRBD2 (6 bases). V lost 5 bases and J lost 0, with 15 bases in between. Germline-derived CDR1 and CDR2 are SGHNT and YENEEA. This CDR3 is built from 16 residues. CDR3 DNA: TGTGCCAGCAGCCCTCGCTCACGGGGGAGCACAGATACGCAGTATTTT. Its protein is CASSPRSRGSTDTQYF.

This clone was counted between two and nine times. The rearrangement uses TRBV5-6 and TRBJ1-5; TRBD1 is a possible D gene (6 bases). Germline assignment: CDR1 SGHDT and CDR2 YYEEEE. V lost 0 bases and J lost 6, with 7 bases in between. The CDR3 has 13 amino acids. CDR3 amino acids: CASSLVQGQPQHF. The CDR3 nucleotides are TGTGCCAGCAGCTTGGTACAGGGTCAGCCCCAGCATTTT.

This clone was observed once. For the CDR3, the DNA is TGCGCCAGCAGCCAATGGACTGGGACTAGCGGGAGGAGTGGCAATGAGCAGTTCTTC. Translated, it gives CASSQWTGTSGRSGNEQFF. The chain employs TRBV4-1 and TRBJ2-1; 15 bases map to TRBD2. Germline V lookup: CDR1 MGHRA, CDR2 YSYEKL. This CDR3 is 19 amino acids long. The V gene end was trimmed by 2 bases and the J gene end by 6 bases; junction bases not matched to a gene: 11.

The chain has TRBV4-1 and TRBJ1-2; tentatively, D is TRBD1 (6 bases). V was trimmed by 0 bases and J by 2 bases, leaving 13 bases between them. CDR1 is MGHRA, CDR2 YSYEKL, per germline. CDR3 length: 16 amino acids. CDR3 protein: CASSQERTAFNYGYTF. The CDR3 DNA reads TGCGCCAGCAGCCAAGAAAGGACAGCCTTCAACTATGGCTACACCTTC.

V is TRBV19 and J is TRBJ2-2; D possibly corresponds to TRBD1 (5 bases). This CDR3 is built from 14 residues. Germline V gene sequence: CDR1 LNHDA, CDR2 SQIVND (reference sequence). Deletions cut 3 bases from V and 5 bases from J, with 10 bases between. The CDR3 coding sequence is TGTGCCAGTAGTATGCAGGGTTATACCGGGGAGCTGTTTTTT. Protein: CASSMQGYTGELFF.

This chain uses TRBV7-8 with TRBJ1-1, with a tentative D call TRBD1 (6 bases). Germline-derived CDR1 and CDR2 are SGHVS and FQNEAQ. The germline V and J ends were trimmed by 4 bases and 0 bases, with 12 bases remaining between them. CDR3 length equals 15 residues. CDR3 amino acids: CASSSQQGLNTEAFF. CDR3 in DNA: TGTGCCAGCAGCTCCCAACAGGGTTTGAACACTGAAGCTTTCTTT.

The V call is TRBV27, the J call TRBJ2-1; maybe TRBD1 (6 bases). Looked up from germline, CDR1 is MNHEY and CDR2 is SMNVEV (reference sequence). Between the trimmed V and J ends, which lost 5 bases and 4 bases, there was a span of 12 bases. This CDR3 is 14 amino acids long. The CDR3 spells CASSPDRRYNEQFF. The CDR3 region has the DNA TGTGCCAGCAGTCCAGACAGGCGATACAATGAGCAGTTCTTC.

J is TRBJ2-7 and V is TRBV6-1; 7 bases are a match to TRBD1. V was pared by 7 bases and J by 2 bases, with 11 bases of the junction left unmatched. The CDR3 loop spans 15 amino acids. The germline gives CDR1 MNHNS, CDR2 SASEGT. CDR3 bases: TGTGCCAGCATGCGCCCCAGGGGGTTCCCCTACGAGCAGTACTTC. As protein: CASMRPRGFPYEQYF.